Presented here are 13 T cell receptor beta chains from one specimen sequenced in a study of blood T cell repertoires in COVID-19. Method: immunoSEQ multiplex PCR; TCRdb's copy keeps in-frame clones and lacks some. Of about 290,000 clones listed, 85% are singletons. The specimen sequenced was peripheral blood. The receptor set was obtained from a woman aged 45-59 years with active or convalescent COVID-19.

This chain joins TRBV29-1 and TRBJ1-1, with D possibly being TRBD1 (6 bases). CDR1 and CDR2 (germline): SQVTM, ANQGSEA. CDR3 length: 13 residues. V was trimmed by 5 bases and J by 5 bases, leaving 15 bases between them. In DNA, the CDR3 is TGCAGCGTTCTATTCCAGGGGCGGACTGAAGCTTTCTTT. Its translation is CSVLFQGRTEAFF.

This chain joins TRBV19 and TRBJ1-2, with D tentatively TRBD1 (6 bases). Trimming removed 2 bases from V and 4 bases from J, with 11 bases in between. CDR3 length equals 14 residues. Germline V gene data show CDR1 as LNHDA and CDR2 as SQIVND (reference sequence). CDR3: CASSITQGAYGYTF. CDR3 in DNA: TGTGCCAGTAGTATAACACAGGGAGCCTATGGCTACACCTTC.

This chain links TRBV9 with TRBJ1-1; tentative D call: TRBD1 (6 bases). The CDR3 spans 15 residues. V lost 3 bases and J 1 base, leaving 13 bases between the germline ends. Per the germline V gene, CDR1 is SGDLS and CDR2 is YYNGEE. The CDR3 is CASSALEGGNTEAFF. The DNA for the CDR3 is TGTGCCAGCAGCGCGCTCGAAGGGGGGAACACTGAAGCTTTCTTT.

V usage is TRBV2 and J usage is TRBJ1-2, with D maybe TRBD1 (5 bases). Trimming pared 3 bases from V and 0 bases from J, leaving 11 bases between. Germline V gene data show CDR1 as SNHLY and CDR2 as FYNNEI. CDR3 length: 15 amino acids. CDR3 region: CASSDWGVPNYGYTF. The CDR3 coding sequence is TGTGCCAGCAGTGACTGGGGGGTACCTAACTATGGCTACACCTTC. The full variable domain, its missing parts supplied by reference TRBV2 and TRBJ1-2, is EPEVTQTPSHQVTQMGQEVILRCVPISNHLYFYWYRQILGQKVEFLVSFYNNEISEKSEIFDDQFSVERPDGSNFTLKIRSTKLEDSAMYFCASSDWGVPNYGYTFGSGTRLTVV.

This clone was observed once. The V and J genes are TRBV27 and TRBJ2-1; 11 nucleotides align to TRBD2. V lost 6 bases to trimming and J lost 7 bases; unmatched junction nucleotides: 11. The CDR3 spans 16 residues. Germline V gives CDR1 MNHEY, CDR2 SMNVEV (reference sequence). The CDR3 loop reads CASRPLAGGPGNEQFF. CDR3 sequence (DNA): TGTGCCAGCAGACCGTTAGCGGGAGGGCCTGGGAATGAGCAGTTCTTC.

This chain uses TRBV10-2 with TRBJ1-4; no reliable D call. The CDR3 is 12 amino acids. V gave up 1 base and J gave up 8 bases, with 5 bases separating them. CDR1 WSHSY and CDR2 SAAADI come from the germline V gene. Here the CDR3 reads CASSELREKLFF. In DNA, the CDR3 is TGCGCCAGCAGTGAGTTACGGGAAAAACTGTTTTTT.

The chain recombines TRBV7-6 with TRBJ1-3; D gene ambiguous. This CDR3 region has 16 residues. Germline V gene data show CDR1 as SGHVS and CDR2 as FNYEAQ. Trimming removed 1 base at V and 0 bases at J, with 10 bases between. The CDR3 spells CASSLGYSSSGNTIYF. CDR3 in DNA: TGTGCCAGCAGCTTAGGATATAGTAGCTCTGGAAACACCATATATTTT.

The CDR3 region is CASSPPSYEQYF. CDR3 sequence (DNA): TGTGCCAGCAGCCCCCCTTCCTACGAGCAGTACTTC. This sequence joins TRBV6-5 and TRBJ2-7; unclear D gene. V lost 6 bases and J 1 base, leaving 7 bases between the germline ends. This CDR3 contains 12 residues. Per germline, CDR1 MNHEY and CDR2 SVGAGI.

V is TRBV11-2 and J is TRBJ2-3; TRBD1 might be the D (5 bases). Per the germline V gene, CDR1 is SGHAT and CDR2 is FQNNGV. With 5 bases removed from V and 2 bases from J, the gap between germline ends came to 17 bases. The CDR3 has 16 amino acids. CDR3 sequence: CASSPSTGGITDTQYF. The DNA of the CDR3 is TGTGCCAGCAGCCCCTCCACAGGTGGGATCACAGATACGCAGTATTTT.

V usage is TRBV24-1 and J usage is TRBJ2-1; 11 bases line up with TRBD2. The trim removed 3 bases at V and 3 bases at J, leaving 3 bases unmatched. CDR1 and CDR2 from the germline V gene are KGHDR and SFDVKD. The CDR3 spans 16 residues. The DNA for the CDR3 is TGTGCCACCAGTGATCCGACTAGCGGGAACTACAATGAGCAGTTCTTC. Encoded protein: CATSDPTSGNYNEQFF.

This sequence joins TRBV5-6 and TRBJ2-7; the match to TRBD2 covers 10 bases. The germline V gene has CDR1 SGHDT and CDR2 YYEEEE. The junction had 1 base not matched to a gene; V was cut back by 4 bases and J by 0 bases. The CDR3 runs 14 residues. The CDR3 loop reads CASSPSGSSYEQYF. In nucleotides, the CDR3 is TGTGCCAGCAGCCCTAGCGGGAGCTCCTACGAGCAGTACTTC.

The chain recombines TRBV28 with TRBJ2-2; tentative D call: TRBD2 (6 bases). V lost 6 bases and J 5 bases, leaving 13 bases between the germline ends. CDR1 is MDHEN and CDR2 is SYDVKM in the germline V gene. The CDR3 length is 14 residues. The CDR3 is CASRSPRETGELFF. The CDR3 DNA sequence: TGTGCCAGCAGATCCCCGCGGGAAACCGGGGAGCTGTTTTTT.

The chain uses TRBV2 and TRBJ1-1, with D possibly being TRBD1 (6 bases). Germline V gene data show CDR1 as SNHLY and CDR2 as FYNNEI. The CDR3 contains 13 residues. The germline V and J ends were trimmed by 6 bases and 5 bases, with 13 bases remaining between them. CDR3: CASSVDRRTEAFF. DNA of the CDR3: TGTGCCAGCAGCGTTGACAGGAGGACTGAAGCTTTCTTT.